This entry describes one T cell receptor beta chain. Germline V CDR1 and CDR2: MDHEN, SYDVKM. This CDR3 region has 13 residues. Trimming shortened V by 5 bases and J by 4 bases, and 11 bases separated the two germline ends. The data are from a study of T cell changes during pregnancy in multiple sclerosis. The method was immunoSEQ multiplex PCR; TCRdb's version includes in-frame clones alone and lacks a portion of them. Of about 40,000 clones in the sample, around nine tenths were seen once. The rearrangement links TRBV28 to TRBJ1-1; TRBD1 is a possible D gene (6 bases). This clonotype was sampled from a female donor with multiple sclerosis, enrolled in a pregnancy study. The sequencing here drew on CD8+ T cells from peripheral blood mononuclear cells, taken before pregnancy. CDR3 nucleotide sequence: TGTGCCAGCAGTCAAACAGGGTTCACTGAAGCTTTCTTT. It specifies CASSQTGFTEAFF.